One sample yielded the 10 T cell receptor beta chains listed below, sequenced in a study of blood T cell repertoires in COVID-19 (dated by TCRdb to about 2020). Libraries were made using the immunoSEQ multiplex PCR assay. Sourced from immuneACCESS, this table was stored by TCRdb with only in-frame sequences that have V and J called. A share of the clones is absent; for the studies checked, an unresolved V gene accounts for under half, and the remainder has no known explanation. In all, the sample holds approximately 300,000 clones, and roughly nine tenths of those were seen once. The ten largest make up over 4% of the sample. The source material was PBMCs or T cells enriched from blood (not recorded which). These receptors originate from a man in his 60s who had recovered from COVID-19.

The V call is TRBV11-2, the J call TRBJ1-3; D is unresolved. This CDR3 comprises 15 residues. Trimming left V 4 bases short and J 0 bases short, with 10 bases between. CDR1 and CDR2 from the germline V gene are SGHAT and FQNNGV. CDR3 sequence: CASSSMGSSGNTIYF. In nucleotides, the CDR3 is TGTGCCAGCAGCTCTATGGGGAGCTCTGGAAACACCATATATTTT.

The chain recombines TRBV4-1 with TRBJ2-5; TRBD2 agrees at 10 bases. The CDR3 runs 16 residues. The germline V gene encodes CDR1 MGHRA and CDR2 YSYEKL. V lost 1 base, J lost 4 bases, and 6 bases stayed unmatched. Here the CDR3 DNA reads TGCGCCAGCAGCCAAGGTAGCGGGAGGATCGGAGAGACCCAGTACTTC. This translates into CASSQGSGRIGETQYF.

This chain connects TRBV30 to TRBJ1-2, with TRBD1 matching 10 bases. The trim removed 1 base at V and 7 bases at J, leaving 3 bases unmatched. Germline CDR1 reads GTSNPN; CDR2 reads SVGIG (reference sequence). CDR3 length: 13 amino acids. The CDR3 is CAWSATGGSGYTF. CDR3 bases: TGTGCCTGGAGTGCGACAGGGGGCAGTGGCTACACCTTC.

The chain employs TRBV4-1 and TRBJ2-1; 10 bases align to TRBD2. The CDR3 loop spans 20 amino acids. CDR1 is MGHRA, CDR2 YSYEKL, per germline. Trimming took 1 base from V and 6 from J; bases not matched to a gene: 18. CDR3 in amino acids: CASSQVIGQTGTSVLNEQFF. CDR3 DNA: TGCGCCAGCAGCCAAGTAATAGGACAGACCGGGACTAGCGTGCTCAATGAGCAGTTCTTC.

The genes are TRBV7-2 and TRBJ1-5, with D perhaps matching TRBD1 (5 bases). V shed 1 base and J shed 7 bases, with 14 bases lying between them. CDR3 length equals 15 residues. The germline V gene has CDR1 SGHTA and CDR2 FQGNSA. CDR3 protein: CASSLDGQGFQPQHF. CDR3 sequence (DNA): TGTGCCAGCAGCTTAGATGGTCAGGGCTTCCAGCCCCAGCATTTT.

The chain is built from TRBV2 and TRBJ1-4, with 10 positions matching TRBD1. Germline V gene data show CDR1 as SNHLY and CDR2 as FYNNEI. The CDR3 totals 14 residues. With 4 bases clipped from V and 5 bases from J, the junction kept 1 base outside the gene matches. CDR3 coding DNA: TGTGCCAGCAGTGGACAGGGGGCAAATGAAAAACTGTTTTTT. Encoded protein: CASSGQGANEKLFF.

V gene TRBV19 combines with J gene TRBJ2-7, with D possibly TRBD2 on 6 matching bases. This CDR3 is built from 15 residues. V lost 4 bases to trimming and J lost 2 bases, with 15 bases between them. Germline CDR1 reads LNHDA; CDR2 reads SQIVND (reference sequence). The CDR3 DNA is TGTGCCAGTAGTACGGACAATGCGGGGCCCTACGAGCAGTACTTC. Translated, it gives CASSTDNAGPYEQYF.

CDR3 nucleotide sequence: TGTGCCAGCAGCTCCTCGACAGGGGGGATTGAGACCCAGTACTTC. Translated: CASSSSTGGIETQYF. The chain uses TRBV11-2 and TRBJ2-5; TRBD1 matches 9 bases. Germline lookup yields CDR1 SGHAT and CDR2 FQNNGV. CDR3 length: 15 residues. The trim removed 4 bases at V and 5 bases at J, leaving 8 bases unmatched. Full variable domain (remainder filled in from reference TRBV11-2 and TRBJ2-5): EAGVAQSPRYKIIEKRQSVAFWCNPISGHATLYWYQQILGQGPKLLIQFQNNGVVDDSQLPKDRFSAERLKGVDSTLKIQPAKLEDSAVYLCASSSSTGGIETQYFGPGTRLLVL.

The chain is built from TRBV5-4 and TRBJ2-5; 11 bases are a match to TRBD2. Germline CDR1 is SGHNT and CDR2 is YYREEE (reference sequence). The CDR3 extends over 17 amino acids. V trimming: 0 bases; J trimming: 1 base; junction bases outside the gene matches: 5. CDR3 in amino acids: CASSLGTSGLAQETQYF. The CDR3 nucleotides read TGTGCCAGCAGCTTGGGGACTAGCGGGTTGGCCCAAGAGACCCAGTACTTC.

The CDR3 region is CATSGVGNTIYF. In DNA form, the CDR3 reads TGTGCCACCAGTGGAGTTGGAAACACCATATATTTT. The V gene is TRBV24-1, the J gene TRBJ1-3, with no clear D. The CDR3 totals 12 residues. Per the germline V gene, CDR1 is KGHDR and CDR2 is SFDVKD. Between the trimmed V and J ends, which lost 5 bases and 3 bases, there was a span of 4 bases.